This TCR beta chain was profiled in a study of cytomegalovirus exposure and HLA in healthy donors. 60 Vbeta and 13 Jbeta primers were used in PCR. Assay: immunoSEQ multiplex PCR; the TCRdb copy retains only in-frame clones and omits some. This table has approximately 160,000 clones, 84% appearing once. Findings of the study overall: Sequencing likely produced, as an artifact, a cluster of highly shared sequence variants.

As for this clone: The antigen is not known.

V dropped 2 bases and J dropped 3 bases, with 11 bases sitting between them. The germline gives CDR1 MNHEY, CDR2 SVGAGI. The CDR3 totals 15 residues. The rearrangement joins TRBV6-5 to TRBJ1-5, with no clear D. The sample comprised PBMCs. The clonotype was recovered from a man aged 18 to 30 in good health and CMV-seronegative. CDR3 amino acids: CASSYPKLDNQPQHF. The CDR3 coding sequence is TGTGCCAGCAGTTACCCGAAGCTAGACAATCAGCCCCAGCATTTT.